This T cell receptor beta chain was obtained from a study of RUNX1 and TCR beta rearrangement in T-cell leukemia (TCRdb year 2020). Study-wide context: The study compared TCR beta rearrangements and CDR3 junctions in 13 T-ALLs carrying mono-allelic acquired RUNX1 mutations versus 11 RUNX1 wildtype T-ALLs. In the mutated group, every RUNX1 mutation was heterozygous, with under twelve located in the Runt homology domain and a few in the transactivation domain. The RUNX1 wildtype T-ALLs were matched for an immature maturation arrest stage, which was defined as lacking cytoplasmic or surface TCR beta protein. RUNX1 wildtype T-ALLs were chosen to carry at least incomplete clonal TCR beta rearrangements so that D1 versus D2 segment comparison could be performed. RUNX1-mutated T-ALLs spanned more diverse maturation arrest stages, including cases arrested before TCR beta rearrangement onset. TCR beta rearrangements in human T-ALL were analyzed for comparison with findings from a Runx1 knockout mouse model. The RUNX1 mutation status of the T-ALL cases had been established in an earlier study. The multicentric trials consisted of GRAALL-2003 and GRAALL-2005. After EuroClonality multiplex PCR on genomic DNA, Genescan analysis was used to assess TCR rearrangements.

Libraries were made using PCR. The sequencing machine was an Illumina MiSeq. TCR beta DJ and VDJ rearrangements were characterized using next generation amplicon sequencing. The study's processing was this. Clonal TCR beta rearrangements were identified by analyzing amplicon sequencing data with the Vidjil software. Two-tailed Fisher exact tests compared TCR beta rearrangement characteristics between RUNX1-mutated and wildtype groups. In TCRdb, the public reads were trimmed at Q25 with fastp and aligned with MiXCR, with productive beta chains retained. Identical CDR3 protein sequences are pooled into one entry, listed with their most common genes and DNA. The V and J calls shown here were made by TCRdb, not taken from the authors' results. This sample gives about 760 distinct CDR3 sequences in total; roughly 29% of them show up just once. The ten largest clones take up about 38% of the sample. For oncotyping and quantification of minimal residual disease, T-ALL samples were taken at diagnosis from children and adults treated according to protocol.

Overall results and qualifications from the work: RUNX1-mutated and wildtype T-ALLs showed similar TCR beta J1 cluster usage, with no significant difference. TCR beta CDR3 length or D segment truncation in T-ALLs could not be evaluated because too few clonal rearrangements were available. TCR beta D1 segment usage did not differ significantly between RUNX1-mutated (approximately 80%) and wildtype (roughly 60%) T-ALL clonal rearrangements. A smaller share of RUNX1-mutated T-ALLs had clonal TCR beta rearrangements (around 60%) than has been reported for T-ALL in general (over 75%).

Regarding this clonotype: Its target antigen remains unknown. One base away there is no much larger clone; base qualities are not given.

The CDR3 starts with the cysteine, ends with the phenylalanine, and has 16 residues. Only the CDR3 DNA is retained, 48 bases long and in frame from the first base. The sequencing input was blood. The rearrangement combines TRBV21-1 with TRBJ1-3; the table's D call of TRBD1 was not tested on the DNA. TRBV21-1 is a recognized pseudogene. The sequence was collected from a male donor with T-cell acute lymphoblastic leukemia. The encoded CDR3 is CASSKGGERNGNTIYF. Read as DNA, the sequence is TGTGCCAGCAGCAAAGGGGGGGAGAGAAACGGAAACACCATATATTTT.